This T cell receptor beta chain was obtained from a study of T-cell reconstitution after alpha-beta-depleted transplantation in children. This CDR3 contains 17 residues. From germline, CDR1 is DFQATT and CDR2 SNEGSKA (reference sequence). V lost 6 bases, J lost 4 bases, and 12 bases stayed unmatched. Unique molecular identifiers were incorporated when the TCRbeta library was constructed. Using its own MiXCR run on the PCR reads, TCRdb lists one record per CDR3 protein. The sample yields hundreds of thousands of distinct CDR3 sequences, roughly 10% seen once. The rearrangement links TRBV20-1 to TRBJ2-2; TRBD2 matches 12 bases. The specimen was PBMCs from the stem cell graft donor, collected from the stem cell graft. The receptor was derived from a human donor who donated a stem cell graft to a child with acute myeloid leukemia. For the CDR3, the DNA is TGCAGTGCGAGCGGGCTAGCGGGAGGGACGGTCACCGGGGAGCTGTTTTTT. This gives the protein CSASGLAGGTVTGELFF.